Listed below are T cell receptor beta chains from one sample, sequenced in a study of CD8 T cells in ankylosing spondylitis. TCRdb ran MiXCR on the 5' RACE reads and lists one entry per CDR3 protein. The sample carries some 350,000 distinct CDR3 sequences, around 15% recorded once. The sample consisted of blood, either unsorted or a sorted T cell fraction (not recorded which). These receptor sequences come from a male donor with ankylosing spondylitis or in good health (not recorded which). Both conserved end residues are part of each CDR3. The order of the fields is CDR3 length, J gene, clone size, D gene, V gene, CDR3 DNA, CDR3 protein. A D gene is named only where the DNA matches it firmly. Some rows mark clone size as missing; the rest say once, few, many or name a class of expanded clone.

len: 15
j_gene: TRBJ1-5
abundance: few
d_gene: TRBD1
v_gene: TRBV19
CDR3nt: TGTGCCAGTAGTTCCGGTACAGGGGGAAGGGAGCCCCAGCATTTT
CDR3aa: CASSSGTGGREPQHF

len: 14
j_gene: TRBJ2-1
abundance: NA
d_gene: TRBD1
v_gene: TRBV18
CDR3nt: TGTGCCAGCTCACCACGGACAGGGACGGGTGAGCAGTTCTTC
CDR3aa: CASSPRTGTGEQFF

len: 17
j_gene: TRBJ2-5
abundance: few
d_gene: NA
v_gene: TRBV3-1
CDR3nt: TGTGCCAGCAGCCAAGTCTTGTTGAGGGGTCCCCCAGAGACCCAGTACTTC
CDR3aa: CASSQVLLRGPPETQYF

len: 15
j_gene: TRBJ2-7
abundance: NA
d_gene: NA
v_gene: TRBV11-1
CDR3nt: TGTGCCAGCAGCCCGGAGGAGCCAAACTCCTACGAGCAGTACTTC
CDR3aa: CASSPEEPNSYEQYF

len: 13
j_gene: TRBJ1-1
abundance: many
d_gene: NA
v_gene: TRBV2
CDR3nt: TGTGCCAGCAGCTCCGACAGGAACACTGAAGCTTTCTTT
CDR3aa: CASSSDRNTEAFF

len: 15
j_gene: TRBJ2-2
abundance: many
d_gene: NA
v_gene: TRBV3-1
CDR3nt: TGTGCCAGCAGCCTTGGATCTGGAGGGCACGGGGAGCTGTTTTTT
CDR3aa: CASSLGSGGHGELFF

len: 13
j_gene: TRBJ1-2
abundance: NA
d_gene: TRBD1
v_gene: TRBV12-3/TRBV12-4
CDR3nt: TGTGCCAGCGGACAGGGGGCCAACTATGGCTACACCTTC
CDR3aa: CASGQGANYGYTF

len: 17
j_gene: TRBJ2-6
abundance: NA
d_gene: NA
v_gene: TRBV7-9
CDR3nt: TGTGCCAGCAGCTTAGTCCGAAGGGGGGTCGGGGCCAACGTCCTGACTTTC
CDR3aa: CASSLVRRGVGANVLTF

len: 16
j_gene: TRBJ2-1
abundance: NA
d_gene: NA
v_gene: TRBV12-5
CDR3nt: TGTGCTAGTGGTTTGGTAATTACAGGGATGAGTGATGAGCAGTTCTTC
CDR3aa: CASGLVITGMSDEQFF

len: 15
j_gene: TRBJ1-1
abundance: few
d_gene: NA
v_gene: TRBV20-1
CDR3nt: TGCAGTGCTAGTACAGGACTCATCGGGAACACTGAAGCTTTCTTT
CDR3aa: CSASTGLIGNTEAFF

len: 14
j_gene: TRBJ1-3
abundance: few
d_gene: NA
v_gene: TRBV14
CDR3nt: TGTGCCAGCAGCCAAGGAGGGCCTGGAAACACCATATATTTT
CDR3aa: CASSQGGPGNTIYF

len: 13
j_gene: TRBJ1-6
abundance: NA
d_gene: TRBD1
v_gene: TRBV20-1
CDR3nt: TGCAGTGCCCGGGCGGACAGGAATTCACCCCTCCACTTT
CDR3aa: CSARADRNSPLHF

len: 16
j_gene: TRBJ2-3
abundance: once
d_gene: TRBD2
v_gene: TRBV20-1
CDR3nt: TGCAGTTTATGGGGAGCGGGGGGCACTAGCACAGATACGCAGTATTTT
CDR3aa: CSLWGAGGTSTDTQYF

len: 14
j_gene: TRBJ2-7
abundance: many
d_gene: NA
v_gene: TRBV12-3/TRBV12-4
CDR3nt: TGTGCCAGCAGCCCCATGGGGGGCTCCTACGAGCAGTACTTC
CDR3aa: CASSPMGGSYEQYF

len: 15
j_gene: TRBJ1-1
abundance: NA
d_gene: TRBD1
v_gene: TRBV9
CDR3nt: TGTGCCAGCAGCTCCCGACAGGGATCAGTCGCTGAAGCTTTCTTT
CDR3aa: CASSSRQGSVAEAFF

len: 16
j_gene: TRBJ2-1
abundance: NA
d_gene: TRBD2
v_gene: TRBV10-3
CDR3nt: TGTGCCATCAGTGGGGAGCGGGGGGCCGCTTACAATGAGCAGTTCTTC
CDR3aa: CAISGERGAAYNEQFF

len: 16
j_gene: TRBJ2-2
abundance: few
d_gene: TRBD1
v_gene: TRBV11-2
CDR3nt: TGTGCCAGCAGCCCAGACAGGGGGTGGTACACCGGGGAGCTGTTTTTT
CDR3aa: CASSPDRGWYTGELFF

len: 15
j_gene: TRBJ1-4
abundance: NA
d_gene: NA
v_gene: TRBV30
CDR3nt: TGTGCCTGGAGCCGCGAACAGGAGGGGTCTGAAAAACTGTTTTTT
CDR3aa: CAWSREQEGSEKLFF

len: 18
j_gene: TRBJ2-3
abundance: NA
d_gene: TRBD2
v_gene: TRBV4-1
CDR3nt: TGCGCCAGCAGTTACCGACTAGCGAGGGATAATGACACAGATACGCAGTATTTT
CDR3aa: CASSYRLARDNDTDTQYF

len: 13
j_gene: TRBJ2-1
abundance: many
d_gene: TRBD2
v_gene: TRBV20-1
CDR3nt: TGCAGTGCTGCCGCGGGGGGCTACAATGAGCAGTTCTTC
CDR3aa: CSAAAGGYNEQFF

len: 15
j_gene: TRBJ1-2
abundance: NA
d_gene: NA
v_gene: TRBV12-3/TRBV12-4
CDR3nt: TGTGCCAGCAGTCATGGGTTGGACAGCAACTATGGCTACACCTTC
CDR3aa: CASSHGLDSNYGYTF

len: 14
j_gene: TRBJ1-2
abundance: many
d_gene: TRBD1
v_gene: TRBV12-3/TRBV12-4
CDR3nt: TGTGCCAGCAGCTCCGGACAGGGGGCTTTCGGCTACACCTTC
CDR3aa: CASSSGQGAFGYTF

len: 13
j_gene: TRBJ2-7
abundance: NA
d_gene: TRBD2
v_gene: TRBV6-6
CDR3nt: TGTGCCACCGGCGGGGGAGACGGCTACGAGCAGTACTTC
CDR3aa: CATGGGDGYEQYF

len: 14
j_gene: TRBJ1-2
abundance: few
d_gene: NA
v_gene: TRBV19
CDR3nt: TGTGCCAGTAGTACGGCAGGGACGGAGTATGGCTACACCTTC
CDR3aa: CASSTAGTEYGYTF

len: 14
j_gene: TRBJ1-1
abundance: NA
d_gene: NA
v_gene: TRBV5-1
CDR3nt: TGCGCCAGCAGCTCGGACGGGTTGAACACTGAAGCTTTCTTT
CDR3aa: CASSSDGLNTEAFF

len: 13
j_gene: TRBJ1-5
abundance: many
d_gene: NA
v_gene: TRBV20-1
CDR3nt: TGCAGTGCTAGCCGGGGCTTTGCCCAGCCCCAGCATTTT
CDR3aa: CSASRGFAQPQHF

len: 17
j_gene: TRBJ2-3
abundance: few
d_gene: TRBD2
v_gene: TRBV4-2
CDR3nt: TGTGCCAGCAGCCAGAGGGGGACTAGCGGGGTCACAGATACGCAGTATTTT
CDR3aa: CASSQRGTSGVTDTQYF

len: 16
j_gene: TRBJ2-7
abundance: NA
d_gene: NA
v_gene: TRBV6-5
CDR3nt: TGTGCCAGCAGTTCCCCAAGGACGGTAGGGACCTACGAGCAGTACTTC
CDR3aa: CASSSPRTVGTYEQYF

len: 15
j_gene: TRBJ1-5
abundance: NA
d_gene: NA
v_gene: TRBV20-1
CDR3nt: TGCAGTGCTAGCTCGGGTACAGGGTTAAATCAGCCCCAGCATTTT
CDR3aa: CSASSGTGLNQPQHF

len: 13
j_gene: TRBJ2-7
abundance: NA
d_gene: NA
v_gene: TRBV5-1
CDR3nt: TGCGCCAGCAGCCCGGTGGGAGGTGGCGAGCAGTACTTC
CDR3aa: CASSPVGGGEQYF

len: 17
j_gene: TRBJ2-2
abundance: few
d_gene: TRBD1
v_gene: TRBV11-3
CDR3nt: TGTGCCAGCAGCTCCGGCACAGGGGGCAAGGACACCGGGGAGCTGTTTTTT
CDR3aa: CASSSGTGGKDTGELFF

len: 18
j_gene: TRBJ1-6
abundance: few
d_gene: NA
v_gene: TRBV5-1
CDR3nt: TGCGCCAGCAGCCCAACAGGCACGAACCGCACCTATAATTCACCCCTCCACTTT
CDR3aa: CASSPTGTNRTYNSPLHF

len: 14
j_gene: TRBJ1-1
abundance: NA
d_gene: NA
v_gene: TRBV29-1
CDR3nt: TGCAGCGTTGAAGTACGAGGGATGAACACTGAAGCTTTCTTT
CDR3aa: CSVEVRGMNTEAFF

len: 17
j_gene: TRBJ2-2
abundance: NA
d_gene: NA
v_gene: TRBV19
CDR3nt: TGTGCCAGTAGTATGGATGTGGTGGGAGTTGACACCGGGGAGCTGTTTTTT
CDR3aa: CASSMDVVGVDTGELFF

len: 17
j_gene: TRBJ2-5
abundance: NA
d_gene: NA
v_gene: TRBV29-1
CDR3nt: TGCAGCGTTGGGACCGCTCAGGCACCTATTAGAATGGAGACCCAGTACTTC
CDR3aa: CSVGTAQAPIRMETQYF

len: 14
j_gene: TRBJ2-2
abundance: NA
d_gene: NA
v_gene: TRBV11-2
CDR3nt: TGTGCCAGCAGTATCCTCCTGAACACCGGGGAGCTGTTTTTT
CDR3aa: CASSILLNTGELFF

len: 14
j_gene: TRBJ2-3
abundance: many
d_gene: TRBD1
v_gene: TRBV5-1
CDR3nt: TGTGCCAGCAGCTTCGGACAGGGCACAGATACGCAGTATTTT
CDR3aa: CASSFGQGTDTQYF

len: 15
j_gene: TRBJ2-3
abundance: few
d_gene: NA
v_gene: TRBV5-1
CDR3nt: TGCGCCAGCAGCTTGGGCGCGGTCAGCACAGATACGCAGTATTTT
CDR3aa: CASSLGAVSTDTQYF

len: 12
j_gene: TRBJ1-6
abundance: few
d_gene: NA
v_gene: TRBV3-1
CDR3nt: TGTGCCAGCAGCCACAGCAATTCACCCCTCCACTTT
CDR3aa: CASSHSNSPLHF

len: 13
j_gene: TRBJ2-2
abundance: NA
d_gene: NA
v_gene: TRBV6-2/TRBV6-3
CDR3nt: TGTGCCAGCAGTGCCAGGGTCACCGGGGAGCTGTTTTTT
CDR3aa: CASSARVTGELFF

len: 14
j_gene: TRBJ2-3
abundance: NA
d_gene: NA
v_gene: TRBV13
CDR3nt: TGTGCCAGCAGCTTTAACCAGGGGGGAGATACGCAGTATTTT
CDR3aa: CASSFNQGGDTQYF

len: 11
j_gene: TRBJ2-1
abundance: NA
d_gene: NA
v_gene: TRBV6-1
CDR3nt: TGTGCCAGCCAAGAAGGCGATGAGCAGTTCTTC
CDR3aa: CASQEGDEQFF

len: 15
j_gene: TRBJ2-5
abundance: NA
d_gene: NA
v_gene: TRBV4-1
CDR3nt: TGCGCCAGCAGCCAAGGGCGGGGAGAAGGGGAGACCCAGTACTTC
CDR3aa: CASSQGRGEGETQYF

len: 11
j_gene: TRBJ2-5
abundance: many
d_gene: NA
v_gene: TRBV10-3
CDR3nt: TGTGCCATCAGGGCGAGAGAGACCCAGTACTTC
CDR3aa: CAIRARETQYF

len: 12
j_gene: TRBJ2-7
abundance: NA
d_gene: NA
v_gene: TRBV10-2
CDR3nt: TGCGCCACAACCGGACGGAACTACGAGCAGTACTTC
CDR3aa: CATTGRNYEQYF

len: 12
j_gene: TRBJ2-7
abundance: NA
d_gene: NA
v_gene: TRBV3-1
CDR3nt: TGTGCCAGCAGTTCAGTAGAGGGGACGCAGTACTTC
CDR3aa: CASSSVEGTQYF

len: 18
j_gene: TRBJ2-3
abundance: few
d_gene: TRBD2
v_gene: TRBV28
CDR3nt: TGTGCCAGCAGTTCGGGACTAGCGGGGGGCCTACGCACAGATACGCAGTATTTT
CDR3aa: CASSSGLAGGLRTDTQYF

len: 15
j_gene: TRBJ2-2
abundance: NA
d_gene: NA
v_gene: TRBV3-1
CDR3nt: TGTGCCAGCAGCCCTCACGACAGGCTCACCGGGGAGCTGTTTTTT
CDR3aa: CASSPHDRLTGELFF

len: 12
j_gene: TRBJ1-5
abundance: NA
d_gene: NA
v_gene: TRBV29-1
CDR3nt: TGCAGCGCCGGCGACCGGAATCAGCCCCAGCATTTT
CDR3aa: CSAGDRNQPQHF

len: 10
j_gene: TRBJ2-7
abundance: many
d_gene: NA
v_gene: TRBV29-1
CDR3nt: TGCAGCGCTCAAAAGGGGGTGCAGTACTTC
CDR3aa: CSAQKGVQYF